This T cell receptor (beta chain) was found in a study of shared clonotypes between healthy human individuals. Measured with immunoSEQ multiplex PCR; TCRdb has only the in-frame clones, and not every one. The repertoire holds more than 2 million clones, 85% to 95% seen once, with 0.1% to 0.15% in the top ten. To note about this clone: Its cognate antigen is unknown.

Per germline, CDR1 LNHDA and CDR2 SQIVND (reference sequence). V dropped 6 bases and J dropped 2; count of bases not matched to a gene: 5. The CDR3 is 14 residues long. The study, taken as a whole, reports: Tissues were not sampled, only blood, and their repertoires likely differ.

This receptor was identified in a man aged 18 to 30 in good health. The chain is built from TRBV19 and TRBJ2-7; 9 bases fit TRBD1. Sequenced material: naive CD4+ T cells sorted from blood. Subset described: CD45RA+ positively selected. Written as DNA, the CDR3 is TGTGCCAGTAGCCAGACAGGGGGAACCTACGAGCAGTACTTC. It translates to CASSQTGGTYEQYF. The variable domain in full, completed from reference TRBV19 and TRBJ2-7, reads DGGITQSPKYLFRKEGQNVTLSCEQNLNHDAMYWYRQDPGQGLRLIYYSQIVNDFQKGDIAEGYSVSREKKESFPLTVTSAQKNPTAFYLCASSQTGGTYEQYFGPGTRLTVT.